One sample yielded the 14 T cell receptor beta chains listed below, sequenced in a study of vaccination effects on CD4 cells after COVID-19. No cognate antigen is known for these TCRs. The data were produced by immunoSEQ multiplex PCR, yet TCRdb's version contains in-frame clones alone and is incomplete. The table records 15,000 to 20,000 clones, about 78% of them present only once. Peptide-pool stimulation followed by sequencing identified expanded antigen-specific CD4+ clonotypes in the ViraFEST assay. The culture ran for approximately 10 days before CD4+ T cells were isolated. It was two doses of either the BNT162b2 or mRNA-1273 vaccine that participants received. The sample consisted of CD4+ T cells from PBMCs cultured with HCoV-NL63 spike peptides, taken after COVID-19 vaccination. These receptors were collected from a human donor who received a COVID-19 vaccine.

The V and J genes are TRBV7-9 and TRBJ1-1; D uncertain. V lost 1 base and J lost 0, with 6 bases in between. The CDR3 spans 14 residues. Germline V gene sequence: CDR1 SEHNR, CDR2 FQNEAQ (reference sequence). The CDR3 sequence: CASSLGTVNTEAFF. The CDR3 DNA reads TGTGCCAGCAGCTTAGGGACGGTGAACACTGAAGCTTTCTTT. The entire variable domain, with the rest obtained from reference TRBV7-9 and TRBJ1-1, is as follows: DTGVSQNPRHKITKRGQNVTFRCDPISEHNRLYWYRQTLGQGPEFLTYFQNEAQLEKSRLLSDRFSAERPKGSFSTLEIQRTEQGDSAMYLCASSLGTVNTEAFFGQGTRLTVV.

The rearrangement joins TRBV4-3 to TRBJ1-5; D is uncertain. Germline V gives CDR1 LGHNA, CDR2 YSLEER. The V gene lost 1 base and the J gene lost 4 bases, with 5 bases spanning the gap. The CDR3 is 13 amino acids. The CDR3 bases are TGCGCCAGCAGCCAAGGCCAGAATCAGCCCCAGCATTTT. As protein: CASSQGQNQPQHF.

By sample fraction, this clone is medium-sized. The V gene is TRBV11-3, the J gene TRBJ2-1; 12 bases agree with TRBD2. This CDR3 comprises 18 residues. Germline assignment: CDR1 SGHNT and CDR2 YENEEA. With 1 base clipped from V and 8 bases from J, the junction kept 12 bases outside the gene matches. The CDR3 DNA is TGTGCCAGCAGCTTAGGGGCTAGCGGGGGGGCTGGTGTCGATGAGCAGTTCTTC. Translating gives CASSLGASGGAGVDEQFF.

This sequence joins TRBV18 and TRBJ1-3; the D is unclear. The germline gives CDR1 KGHSH, CDR2 LQKENI. Trimming pared 2 bases from V and 0 bases from J, leaving 5 bases between. This CDR3 contains 14 residues. CDR3 amino acids: CASSPASSGNTIYF. The CDR3 coding sequence is TGTGCCAGCTCACCAGCCAGCTCTGGAAACACCATATATTTT.

The chain uses TRBV28 and TRBJ1-3; D may be TRBD1 (5 bases). The CDR3 has 14 amino acids. Trimming took off 8 bases at V and 0 bases at J, with 11 bases between the two ends. CDR1 is MDHEN and CDR2 is SYDVKM in the germline V gene. This chain's CDR3 is CASGTSSSGNTIYF. DNA for the CDR3: TGTGCCAGCGGGACGTCAAGCTCTGGAAACACCATATATTTT.

V is TRBV7-9 and J is TRBJ2-3; D might be TRBD1 or TRBD2, each matching 5 bases. V was cut by 5 bases and J by 4 bases, with 13 bases left in between. Germline V gives CDR1 SEHNR, CDR2 FQNEAQ (reference sequence). CDR3 length equals 14 residues. This chain's CDR3 is CASSTGAGSDTQYF. In nucleotides, the CDR3 is TGTGCCAGCAGCACCGGGGCAGGTTCAGATACGCAGTATTTT.

The chain has TRBV12-2 and TRBJ2-7; no check of the table's D call, TRBD1, against the DNA was made. TRBV12-2 counts as a pseudogene. The length of the CDR3 is 16 residues. CDR3 sequence reads: CASRLGAGTDTYEQYF. The CDR3 bases are TGTGCAAGTCGCTTAGGTGCCGGGACAGATACCTACGAGCAGTACTTC.

This chain joins TRBV6-1 and TRBJ1-1; D ambiguous. This CDR3 spans 13 amino acids. Germline values: CDR1 MNHNS, CDR2 SASEGT. The V gene lost 2 bases and the J gene lost 3 bases, with 7 bases spanning the gap. The CDR3 sequence is CASSEITHTEAFF. As DNA, the CDR3 is TGTGCCAGCAGTGAAATAACTCACACTGAAGCTTTCTTT.

Here the CDR3 DNA reads TGTGCCAGCAGCTTAGGAGCGGGAGAAAGAGGTGAGCAGTTCTTC. Protein sequence: CASSLGAGERGEQFF. The rearrangement uses TRBV7-2 and TRBJ2-1; 8 nucleotides line up with TRBD2. V lost 1 base, J lost 9 bases, and 8 bases stayed unmatched. Looked up from germline, CDR1 is SGHTA and CDR2 is FQGNSA. CDR3 length: 15 amino acids.

This clone was picked up a small number of times. V gene TRBV4-1 combines with J gene TRBJ2-1, with a weak D call TRBD2 (6 bases). The V and J ends lost 4 bases and 8 bases respectively, with 15 bases between them. Germline CDR1 is MGHRA and CDR2 is YSYEKL. The CDR3 consists of 14 residues. The DNA of the CDR3 is TGCGCCAGCAGCCCGCACTCAGGAGGGGATGAGCAGTTCTTC. This codes for CASSPHSGGDEQFF.

The chain links TRBV18 to TRBJ2-3; 7 nucleotides match TRBD1. The V segment lost 9 bases and the J segment 4 bases; nucleotides outside the gene matches: 10. The CDR3 totals 14 residues. The V gene's germline CDR1 is KGHSH and CDR2 LQKENI. The CDR3 loop reads CASEDRVRADTQYF. The CDR3 DNA is TGTGCCAGTGAAGACAGGGTCAGGGCAGATACGCAGTATTTT.

This clone was seen only a few times. The chain uses TRBV7-8 and TRBJ1-6; 8 bases match TRBD1. Looked up from germline, CDR1 is SGHVS and CDR2 is FQNEAQ. Trimming at V came to 5 bases and at J to 7 bases, leaving 4 bases not matched to a gene. This CDR3 comprises 14 residues. DNA for the CDR3: TGTGCCAGCAGCCGCGGACAGGGAAATTCACCCCTCCACTTT. Protein: CASSRGQGNSPLHF.

The chain couples TRBV19 to TRBJ1-6, with D unresolved. V lost 4 bases and J lost 0, with 10 bases in between. The CDR3 consists of 16 residues. Germline CDR1 and CDR2: LNHDA and SQIVND (reference sequence). CDR3 protein: CASSTGKGSYNSPLHF. CDR3 DNA sequence: TGTGCCAGTAGTACCGGGAAAGGCTCCTATAATTCACCCCTCCACTTT.

The J gene is TRBJ2-3, the V gene TRBV11-2; 11 bases align to TRBD2. Looked up from germline, CDR1 is SGHAT and CDR2 is FQNNGV. The CDR3 is made up of 15 amino acids. Trimming cost V 5 bases and J 5 bases; bases outside gene matches: 6. For the CDR3, the DNA is TGTGCCAGCAGCCTTAGCGGGAGGGCGGTAGATACGCAGTATTTT. It codes for CASSLSGRAVDTQYF. Looking up the rest from reference TRBV11-2 and TRBJ2-3 gives the full variable domain: EAGVAQSPRYKIIEKRQSVAFWCNPISGHATLYWYQQILGQGPKLLIQFQNNGVVDDSQLPKDRFSAERLKGVDSTLKIQPAKLEDSAVYLCASSLSGRAVDTQYFGPGTRLTVL.